What follows are 28 T cell receptor beta chains derived from one specimen sequenced in a study of T cell repertoires in cytomegalovirus infection (dated by TCRdb to between 2019 and 2020). For sequencing, an Illumina HiSeq 1500 was employed. Clones were called with MiXCR by TCRdb after fastp trimmed the public reads at Q25, and only in-frame beta chains were retained. Rows with a matching CDR3 protein are joined into one entry that keeps the most common DNA and genes. This sample comprises about 770,000 distinct CDR3 sequences, about 29% of them detected only once. The leading ten clones occupy around 13% of the sample. The antigens these receptors bind are not known. This specimen's treatment or condition label, per the study, means: in vitro stimulation with specific CMV peptide epitopes to enrich CMV-specific T cells. The specimen comprised cultured CD8+ T cells from PBMCs, sampled from culture after CMV antigen stimulation. These receptors were collected from a human donor in good health (CMV status not recorded). Some clones in this sample may be carry-over from other donors' samples.

This clonotype was found a few times. This chain uses TRBV10-3 with TRBJ2-1; 12 bases match TRBD2. J gave up 3 bases and V 4 bases, and 4 bases lay outside the gene matches. The CDR3 sequence is 16 residues long. Per germline, CDR1 ENHRY and CDR2 SYGVKD. Here the CDR3 reads CAISGRTSGVYNEQFF. CDR3 coding DNA: TGTGCCATCAGTGGAAGGACTAGCGGGGTCTACAATGAGCAGTTCTTC.

This clonotype has only a few counts. The V and J genes are TRBV7-2 and TRBJ2-1; D call uncertain. This CDR3 is built from 15 residues. Germline V CDR1 and CDR2: SGHTA, FQGNSA. Trimming shortened V by 1 base and J by 5 bases, and 12 bases separated the two germline ends. The CDR3 sequence: CASSLVYVSHNEQFF. The DNA of the CDR3 is TGTGCCAGCAGCTTAGTTTACGTCAGTCACAATGAGCAGTTCTTC.

This chain connects TRBV4-1 to TRBJ2-2, with D possibly TRBD2 on 5 matching bases. Trimming pared 5 bases from V and 5 bases from J, leaving 12 bases between. Germline V gene lookup returns CDR1 MGHRA and CDR2 YSYEKL. The CDR3 consists of 14 residues. CDR3 DNA: TGCGCCAGCAGCACGGGGAGACCAACCGGGGAGCTGTTTTTT. Its protein product is CASSTGRPTGELFF.

J is TRBJ2-3 and V is TRBV29-1; 7 bases align to TRBD1. Germline V CDR1 and CDR2: SQVTM, ANQGSEA. The CDR3 spans 14 residues. Trimming at V came to 5 bases and at J to 2 bases, leaving 7 bases not matched to a gene. The chain's CDR3 is CSVYRGENTDTQYF. The DNA of the CDR3 is TGCAGCGTTTACAGGGGCGAAAACACAGATACGCAGTATTTT.

This clonotype was seen only a few times. This rearrangement joins TRBV12-3 or TRBV12-4 to TRBJ2-5; 10 bases match TRBD2. This CDR3 comprises 16 residues. After removal of 0 bases from V and 3 bases from J, the junction contained 4 bases not matched to a gene. The DNA for the CDR3 is TGTGCCAGCAGTTTAGCGCAGCGGGGGGGTAAAGAGACCCAGTACTTC. Its translation: CASSLAQRGGKETQYF.

This clonotype was detected a few times. The rearrangement joins TRBV12-3 or TRBV12-4 to TRBJ2-1; 7 bases align to TRBD1. Trimming took 6 bases from V and 6 from J; bases not matched to a gene: 8. CDR3 length: 14 residues. Written as DNA, the CDR3 is TGTGCCAGCAGGTCCCGGGACAGTTCCAATGAGCAGTTCTTC. It specifies CASRSRDSSNEQFF.

This clonotype occurred many times. CDR3 loop: CSASWGDYGYTF. In DNA form, the CDR3 reads TGCAGTGCTAGTTGGGGGGACTATGGCTACACCTTC. V gene TRBV20-1 combines with J gene TRBJ1-2; perhaps TRBD1 as D (5 bases). This CDR3 comprises 12 residues. The germline CDR1 and CDR2 sequences are DFQATT and SNEGSKA (reference sequence). V lost 3 bases and J lost 3, with 8 bases in between.

This clonotype was seen only a few times. DNA of the CDR3: TGTGCCAGTAGTAGCCGGACACCGCGCACAGATACGCAGTATTTT. As protein: CASSSRTPRTDTQYF. This chain links TRBV19 with TRBJ2-3; D may be TRBD1 (5 bases). V gave up 4 bases and J gave up 1 base, with 12 bases separating them. The CDR3 runs 15 residues. Germline V lookup: CDR1 LNHDA, CDR2 SQIVND (reference sequence).

The V gene is TRBV27, the J gene TRBJ2-7; D ambiguous. Germline V CDR1 and CDR2: MNHEY, SMNVEV (reference sequence). CDR3 length: 14 amino acids. The V end lost 4 bases, the J end lost 1 base, and 11 bases lay between the germline ends. CDR3 sequence (DNA): TGTGCCAGCAGTTCCCCCGACATATCCTACGAGCAGTACTTC. Translation gives CASSSPDISYEQYF.

The chain is built from TRBV6-1 and TRBJ2-7; TRBD2 agrees at 9 bases. CDR3 length: 14 residues. Trimming cost V 8 bases and J 5 bases; bases outside gene matches: 10. Germline V CDR1 and CDR2: MNHNS, SASEGT. The chain's CDR3 is CASLPVAGENEQYF. The CDR3 DNA reads TGTGCCAGCCTCCCGGTAGCGGGAGAGAACGAGCAGTACTTC.

The chain couples TRBV19 to TRBJ2-2; D uncertain. This CDR3 comprises 13 residues. Per the germline V gene, CDR1 is LNHDA and CDR2 is SQIVND (reference sequence). Trimming shortened V by 10 bases and J by 5 bases, and 14 bases separated the two germline ends. The CDR3: CATGGHGTGELFF. The CDR3 DNA reads as TGTGCCACGGGTGGGCATGGGACCGGGGAGCTGTTTTTT.

This clonotype was detected many times. V usage is TRBV7-9 and J usage is TRBJ1-1, with D perhaps matching TRBD1 (5 bases). CDR1 is SEHNR, CDR2 FQNEAQ, per germline (reference sequence). Trimming removed 0 bases at V and 0 bases at J, with 8 bases between. The CDR3 totals 15 residues. As DNA, the CDR3 is TGTGCCAGCAGCTTAGCGCAGGGCATGAACACTGAAGCTTTCTTT. This translates into CASSLAQGMNTEAFF.

This chain connects TRBV5-1 to TRBJ2-5; TRBD2 aligns across 9 bases. Germline loops: CDR1 SGHRS, CDR2 YFSETQ. The ends lost 5 bases at V and 5 bases at J; junction bases unmatched: 13. The CDR3 totals 16 residues. The CDR3 coding sequence is TGCGCCAGCAGAGGACTAGCGCCACCCGAGCCGGAGACCCAGTACTTC. Translation: CASRGLAPPEPETQYF.

In its sample, this clonotype was seen many times. The V gene is TRBV12-5, the J gene TRBJ1-4; D gene uncertain. Germline-derived CDR1 and CDR2 are LGHNT and FRNRAP. V lost 6 bases, J lost 4 bases, and 3 bases lay in between. The length of the CDR3 is 11 residues. The CDR3 DNA follows: TGTGCTAGTGGCCTTAATGAAAAACTGTTTTTT. It is translated as CASGLNEKLFF.

The chain links TRBV27 to TRBJ2-7, with no clear D. Trimming shortened V by 6 bases and J by 4 bases, and 19 bases separated the two germline ends. CDR3 size: 15 residues. Germline CDR1 and CDR2: MNHEY and SMNVEV (reference sequence). Here the CDR3 reads CASRGFSDGAYEQYV. Here the CDR3 DNA reads TGTGCCAGCAGAGGATTCTCGGACGGAGCTTACGAGCAGTACGTC.

The chain joins TRBV7-2 to TRBJ1-2; D gene ambiguous. Germline V lookup: CDR1 SGHTA, CDR2 FQGNSA. The CDR3 is 14 amino acids. V was pared by 1 base and J by 4 bases, with 10 bases between. In DNA, the CDR3 is TGTGCCAGCAGCTTAGGGACCGAAATCTATGGCTACACCTTC. Translating it yields CASSLGTEIYGYTF.

This rearrangement joins TRBV6-5 to TRBJ2-5; 8 nucleotides align to TRBD2. Germline-derived CDR1 and CDR2 are MNHEY and SVGAGI. J lost 3 bases, V lost 8 bases, and 8 bases had no gene match. The CDR3 is made up of 14 amino acids. DNA for the CDR3: TGTGCCAGCTCAAATATAGCGGGGAAAGAGACCCAGTACTTC. This sequence encodes CASSNIAGKETQYF.

This clonotype was seen ten or more times. The chain uses TRBV7-6 and TRBJ2-3; 7 bases are shared with TRBD2. Per germline, CDR1 SGHVS and CDR2 FNYEAQ. The CDR3 contains 16 residues. V shed 1 base and J 3 bases; nucleotides not matched to a gene: 7. The DNA for the CDR3 is TGTGCCAGCAGCTTAGGGGGGGGAGGTTGGACAGATACGCAGTATTTT. Protein: CASSLGGGGWTDTQYF.

The genes are TRBV7-4 and TRBJ2-3; D not resolved. The germline gives CDR1 SGHVT, CDR2 SQSDAQ. Trimming pared 5 bases from V and 6 bases from J, leaving 9 bases between. The CDR3 totals 12 residues. CDR3 sequence: CASSDVGDTQYF. CDR3 coding DNA: TGTGCCAGCAGCGATGTAGGTGATACGCAGTATTTT.

This chain joins TRBV5-1 and TRBJ1-1; D remains ambiguous. In germline, CDR1 is SGHRS, CDR2 YFSETQ. Trimming took 0 bases from V and 0 from J, leaving 9 bases between them. The CDR3 length is 15 residues. DNA of the CDR3: TGCGCCAGCAGCTTGGGGAGGGTTTTGAACACTGAAGCTTTCTTT. Protein sequence: CASSLGRVLNTEAFF.

This chain uses TRBV27 with TRBJ2-5; D is perhaps TRBD2 (6 bases). V dropped 1 base and J dropped 2 bases, with 14 bases sitting between them. The CDR3 runs to 16 residues. Germline V gives CDR1 MNHEY, CDR2 SMNVEV (reference sequence). CDR3 coding DNA: TGTGCCAGCAGTTTATGGCCGGGGGAGCTTCAAGAGACCCAGTACTTC. Translated, it gives CASSLWPGELQETQYF.

This clonotype was seen a few times. This chain links TRBV5-1 with TRBJ1-2; D unclear. Trimming left V 4 bases short and J 1 base short, with 17 bases between. The germline CDR1 and CDR2 sequences are SGHRS and YFSETQ. This CDR3 spans 16 amino acids. Here the CDR3 reads CASSPDVRILNYGYTF. The CDR3 bases are TGCGCCAGCAGCCCAGACGTCAGAATTCTTAACTATGGCTACACCTTC.

This clonotype was seen once. The chain is built from TRBV7-9 and TRBJ2-5; no firm D call. CDR3 length: 13 residues. V lost 1 base, J lost 4 bases, and 7 bases lay in between. From germline, CDR1 is SEHNR and CDR2 FQNEAQ (reference sequence). The CDR3 spells CASSLVSLETQYF. The CDR3 DNA reads as TGTGCCAGCAGCTTAGTCTCCTTAGAGACCCAGTACTTC.

This chain uses TRBV24-1 with TRBJ1-1; TRBD1 aligns across 9 bases. The CDR3 totals 13 residues. V shed 10 bases, J shed 7 bases, and the junction held 9 bases outside the gene matches. Germline lookup yields CDR1 KGHDR and CDR2 SFDVKD. The CDR3 bases are TGTGCCACAGAGGATCACAGGGGGCATGAAGCTTTCTTT. Translation: CATEDHRGHEAFF.

This chain uses TRBV20-1 with TRBJ1-2; 8 bases fit TRBD1. CDR1 is DFQATT and CDR2 is SNEGSKA in the germline V gene (reference sequence). Unmatched junction bases numbered 14, after V lost 0 bases and J lost 5 bases. CDR3 length equals 17 residues. The CDR3 is CSAREPLGPTGAYGYTF. The CDR3 region has the DNA TGCAGTGCTAGAGAGCCACTAGGGCCGACAGGGGCGTATGGCTACACCTTC.

The chain combines TRBV6-6 with TRBJ2-3; D gene unclear. The CDR3 is made up of 16 amino acids. CDR1 and CDR2 from the germline V gene are MNHNY and SVGAGI (reference sequence). Trimming cost V 0 bases and J 2 bases, with 12 bases left between them. CDR3 amino acids: CASSYSTVDDTDTQYF. DNA for the CDR3: TGTGCCAGCAGTTACTCTACGGTCGATGACACAGATACGCAGTATTTT.

J is TRBJ2-3 and V is TRBV29-1, with TRBD2 matching over 8 bases. Trimming cost V 6 bases and J 1 base; bases outside gene matches: 12. The germline CDR1 and CDR2 sequences are SQVTM and ANQGSEA. This CDR3 contains 16 residues. The CDR3 coding sequence is TGCAGCGTGATAGGACAGCGGGGGACCCGCACAGATACGCAGTATTTT. It encodes CSVIGQRGTRTDTQYF.

This clonotype was recorded at least ten times. The V and J genes are TRBV7-6 and TRBJ2-7; D might be TRBD1 or TRBD2, each matching 5 bases. CDR3 length: 15 residues. The germline V gene encodes CDR1 SGHVS and CDR2 FNYEAQ. Between the trimmed V and J ends, which lost 0 bases and 4 bases, there was a span of 13 bases. The CDR3 sequence: CASSLAGEGFYEQYF. The CDR3 DNA is TGTGCCAGCAGCTTAGCGGGAGAGGGGTTTTACGAGCAGTACTTC.